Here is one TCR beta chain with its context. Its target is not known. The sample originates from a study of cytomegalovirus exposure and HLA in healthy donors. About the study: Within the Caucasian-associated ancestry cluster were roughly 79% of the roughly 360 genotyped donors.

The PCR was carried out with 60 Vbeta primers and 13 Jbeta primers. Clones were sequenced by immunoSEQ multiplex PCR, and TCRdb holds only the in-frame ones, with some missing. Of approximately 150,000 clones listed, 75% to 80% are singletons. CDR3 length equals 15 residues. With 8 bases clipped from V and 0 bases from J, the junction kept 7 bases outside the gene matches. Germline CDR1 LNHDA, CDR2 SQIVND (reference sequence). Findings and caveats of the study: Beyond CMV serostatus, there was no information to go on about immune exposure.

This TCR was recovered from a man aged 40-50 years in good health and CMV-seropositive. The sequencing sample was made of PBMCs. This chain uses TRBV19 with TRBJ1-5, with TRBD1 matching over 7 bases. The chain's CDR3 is CASCPGTVSNQPQHF. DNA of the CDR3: TGTGCCAGTTGTCCCGGGACAGTTAGCAATCAGCCCCAGCATTTT.